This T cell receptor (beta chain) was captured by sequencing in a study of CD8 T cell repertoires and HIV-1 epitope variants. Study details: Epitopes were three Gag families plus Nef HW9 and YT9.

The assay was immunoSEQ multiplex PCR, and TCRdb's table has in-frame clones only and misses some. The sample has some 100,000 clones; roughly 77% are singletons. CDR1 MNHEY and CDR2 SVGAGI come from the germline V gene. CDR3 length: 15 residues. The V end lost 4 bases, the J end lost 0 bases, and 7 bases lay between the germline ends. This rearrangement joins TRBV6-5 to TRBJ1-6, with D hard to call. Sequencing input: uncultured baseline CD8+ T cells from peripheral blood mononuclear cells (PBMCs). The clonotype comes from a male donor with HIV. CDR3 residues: CASSFKTSYNSPLHF. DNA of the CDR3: TGTGCCAGCAGTTTCAAGACCTCCTATAATTCACCCCTCCACTTT.